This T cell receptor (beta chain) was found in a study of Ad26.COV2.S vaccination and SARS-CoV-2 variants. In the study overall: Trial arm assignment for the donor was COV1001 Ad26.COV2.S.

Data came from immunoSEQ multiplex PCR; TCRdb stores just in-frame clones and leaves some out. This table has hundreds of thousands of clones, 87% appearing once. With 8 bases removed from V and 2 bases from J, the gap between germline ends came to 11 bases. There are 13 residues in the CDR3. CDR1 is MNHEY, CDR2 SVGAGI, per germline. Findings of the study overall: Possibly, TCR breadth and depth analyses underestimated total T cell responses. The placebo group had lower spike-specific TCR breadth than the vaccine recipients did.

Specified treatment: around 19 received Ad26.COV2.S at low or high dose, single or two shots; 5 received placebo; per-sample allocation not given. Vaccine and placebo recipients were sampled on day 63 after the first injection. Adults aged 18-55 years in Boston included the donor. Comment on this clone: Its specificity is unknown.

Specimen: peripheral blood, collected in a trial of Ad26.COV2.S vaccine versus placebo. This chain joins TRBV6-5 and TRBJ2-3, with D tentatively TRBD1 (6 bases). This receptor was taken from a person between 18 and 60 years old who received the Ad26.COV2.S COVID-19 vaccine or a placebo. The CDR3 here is CASLDRFTDTQYF. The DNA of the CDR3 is TGTGCCAGCTTAGACAGGTTCACAGATACGCAGTATTTT.